This passage covers 27 T cell receptor beta chains from one sample sequenced in a study of T cells in Graves' hyperthyroidism and ophthalmopathy. The CDR3 regions of TCR beta were amplified from RNA transcripts. An initial round of RT-PCR targeting the TCR CDR3 relied on the HTBI primer set. TCRdb passed the multiplex PCR reads through MiXCR, listing each CDR3 protein once. In the table there are around 99,000 distinct CDR3 sequences, about a sixth of which are singletons. The specimen was blood. Source of these receptors: a woman between 45 and 65 years old with Graves' hyperthyroidism.

There are many counts of this clonotype. The gene calls are TRBV3-1 and TRBJ1-6; TRBD1 matches 9 bases. The junction had 4 bases not matched to a gene; V was cut back by 1 base and J by 6 bases. The germline V gene encodes CDR1 LGHDT and CDR2 YNNKEL (reference sequence). The CDR3 runs 16 residues. The CDR3 sequence: CASSQVPTGGNSPLHF. CDR3 bases: TGTGCCAGCAGCCAAGTACCGACAGGGGGTAATTCACCCCTCCACTTT.

About this clonotype: One end of the junction varies from germline; a read error may be responsible. This rearrangement joins TRBV13 to TRBJ2-7; the D gene is possibly TRBD1 (5 bases). This CDR3 has 13 residues. CDR1 and CDR2 (germline): PRHDT, FYEKMQ (reference sequence). CDR3 sequence: CASRDSSSYEQYF. CDR3 bases: TGCGCCAGCAGAGACAGCAGCTCCTACGAGCAGTACTTC. Full variable domain (remainder filled in from reference TRBV13 and TRBJ2-7): AAGVIQSPRHLIKEKRETATLKCYPIPRHDTVYWYQQGPGQDPQFLISFYEKMQSDKGSIPDRFSAQQFSDYHSELNMSSLELGDSALYFCASRDSSSYEQYFGPGTRLTVT.

The chain carries TRBV3-1 and TRBJ2-3; TRBD2 matches at 10 bases. The CDR3 is made up of 17 amino acids. V lost 1 base, J lost 4 bases, and 8 bases stayed unmatched. Germline V lookup: CDR1 LGHDT, CDR2 YNNKEL (reference sequence). The CDR3 reads CASSQGGLAGVPDTQYF. The CDR3 DNA reads as TGTGCCAGCAGCCAAGGGGGGCTAGCGGGAGTTCCAGATACGCAGTATTTT.

In its sample, this clonotype was seen many times. The chain joins TRBV5-1 to TRBJ2-3, with 8 bases fitting TRBD2. V lost 5 bases and J lost 4; bases outside the gene matches: 9. CDR1 SGHRS and CDR2 YFSETQ come from the germline V gene. The CDR3 extends over 15 amino acids. The CDR3, as DNA: TGCGCCAGCAGTAGGGGGACTAGTTTAGCAGATACGCAGTATTTT. Translation: CASSRGTSLADTQYF.

This clonotype turned up a few times. The CDR3 bases are TGCAGCGTGGATATGAACACTGAAGCTTTCTTT. Translation: CSVDMNTEAFF. The V call is TRBV29-1, the J call TRBJ1-1, with no clear D. The CDR3 covers 11 residues. The V end lost 6 bases, the J end lost 0 bases, and 5 bases lay between the germline ends. The germline V gene encodes CDR1 SQVTM and CDR2 ANQGSEA.

A few counts support this clonotype. The chain uses TRBV19 and TRBJ2-6; D is uncertain. Germline V gene data show CDR1 as LNHDA and CDR2 as SQIVND (reference sequence). This CDR3 has 13 residues. V lost 3 bases to trimming and J lost 4 bases, with 4 bases between them. This CDR3 reads CASSITGANVLTF. CDR3 coding DNA: TGTGCCAGTAGTATTACCGGGGCCAACGTCCTGACTTTC.

This clonotype was counted at least ten times. The chain links TRBV3-1 to TRBJ1-4; TRBD1 matches at 9 bases. The CDR3 spans 15 residues. The V gene's germline CDR1 is LGHDT and CDR2 YNNKEL (reference sequence). V gave up 5 bases and J gave up 8 bases; unmatched junction bases: 9. The CDR3 reads CASSDTGGAEEKLFF. CDR3 bases: TGTGCCAGCAGCGACACAGGGGGCGCAGAAGAAAAACTGTTTTTT.

This clonotype was counted ten times or more. The chain employs TRBV30 and TRBJ1-5, with D maybe TRBD1 (6 bases). Trimming left V 0 bases short and J 6 bases short, with 12 bases between. The CDR3 spans 14 residues. The germline gives CDR1 GTSNPN, CDR2 SVGIG (reference sequence). The CDR3 loop reads CAWSVEGDGQPQHF. CDR3 DNA: TGTGCCTGGAGTGTAGAGGGGGACGGTCAGCCCCAGCATTTT. Using reference TRBV30 and TRBJ1-5 for the parts outside the CDR3, the full variable domain is SQTIHQWPATLVQPVGSPLSLECTVEGTSNPNLYWYRQAAGRGLQLLFYSVGIGQISSEVPQNLSASRPQDRQFILSSKKLLLSDSGFYLCAWSVEGDGQPQHFGDGTRLSIL.

At least ten counts were recorded for this clonotype. The chain has TRBV6-2 or TRBV6-3 and TRBJ2-2; the D gene is possibly TRBD2 (6 bases). This CDR3 spans 13 amino acids. Between the trimmed V and J ends, which lost 8 bases and 6 bases, there was a span of 13 bases. CDR1 and CDR2 (germline): MNHEY, SVGEGT. CDR3 region: CASLEGMAGELFF. The CDR3 coding sequence is TGTGCCAGCTTGGAGGGGATGGCCGGGGAGCTGTTTTTT.

This clonotype was seen many times. The gene calls are TRBV6-9 and TRBJ2-6; D ambiguous. The length of the CDR3 is 13 residues. Germline V gene sequence: CDR1 MNHGY, CDR2 SVAAGI. V gave up 8 bases and J gave up 4 bases, with 9 bases separating them. The chain's CDR3 is CASQLFGANVLTF. The CDR3 DNA sequence: TGTGCCAGCCAGTTATTCGGGGCCAACGTCCTGACTTTC.

This clonotype has a count of ten or more. The CDR3 is CASSWTGTGPYGYTF. CDR3 bases: TGTGCCAGCAGTTGGACCGGGACAGGGCCCTATGGCTACACCTTC. The J gene is TRBJ1-2, the V gene TRBV12-3 or TRBV12-4, with 9 bases matching TRBD1. After removal of 4 bases from V and 4 bases from J, the junction contained 7 bases not matched to a gene. This CDR3 has 15 amino acids.

This clonotype was detected many times. The chain uses TRBV5-5 and TRBJ2-3, with unresolved D. This CDR3 has 14 residues. V was cut by 0 bases and J by 0 bases, with 5 bases left in between. The germline V gene has CDR1 SGHKS and CDR2 YYEKEE (reference sequence). The chain's CDR3 is CASSLASSTDTQYF. The CDR3 DNA sequence: TGTGCCAGCAGCTTGGCTTCTAGCACAGATACGCAGTATTTT.

At least ten counts were recorded for this clonotype. J is TRBJ2-1 and V is TRBV4-2, with D possibly TRBD2 on 6 matching bases. The length of the CDR3 is 17 residues. V shed 0 bases and J shed 9 bases, with 21 bases lying between them. The germline V gene encodes CDR1 LGHNA and CDR2 YNFKEQ. CDR3 bases: TGTGCCAGCAGCCAAGAACTGAGGACCGGAGGGAGTGGTGAGCAGTTCTTC. Amino acid sequence: CASSQELRTGGSGEQFF.

This clonotype occurred many times. This rearrangement joins TRBV5-1 to TRBJ2-4; 7 bases align to TRBD1. Germline trimming cut 0 bases from V and 2 bases from J; bases unmatched to any gene: 2. This CDR3 spans 15 amino acids. Looked up from germline, CDR1 is SGHRS and CDR2 is YFSETQ. CDR3 sequence reads: CASSLETGSKNIQYF. Written as DNA, the CDR3 is TGCGCCAGCAGCTTGGAGACAGGGTCCAAAAACATTCAGTACTTC.

This clonotype was observed many times. V and J are TRBV6-1 and TRBJ1-4, with 9 positions matching TRBD1. The CDR3 is 16 residues long. After removal of 5 bases from V and 7 bases from J, the junction contained 11 bases not matched to a gene. Per the germline V gene, CDR1 is MNHNS and CDR2 is SASEGT. CDR3 in amino acids: CASSQWTGEEGEKLFF. The CDR3 DNA reads TGTGCCAGCAGTCAATGGACAGGGGAGGAGGGTGAAAAACTGTTTTTT.

This clonotype was picked up many times. The chain is built from TRBV18 and TRBJ2-3; no clear D. Between the trimmed V and J ends, which lost 7 bases and 1 base, there was a span of 3 bases. This CDR3 is 11 amino acids long. Germline CDR1 is KGHSH and CDR2 is LQKENI. The CDR3 coding sequence is TGTGCCAGCTTAGGCACAGATACGCAGTATTTT. Translated, it gives CASLGTDTQYF. Looking up the rest from reference TRBV18 and TRBJ2-3 gives the full variable domain: NAGVMQNPRHLVRRRGQEARLRCSPMKGHSHVYWYRQLPEEGLKFMVYLQKENIIDESGMPKERFSAEFPKEGPSILRIQQVVRGDSAAYFCASLGTDTQYFGPGTRLTVL.

The rearrangement links TRBV20-1 to TRBJ2-1; 10 bases fit TRBD2. Germline loops: CDR1 DFQATT, CDR2 SNEGSKA (reference sequence). V lost 0 bases, J lost 4 bases, and 3 bases stayed unmatched. The CDR3 runs 15 residues. The CDR3 here is CSARDGTSVYNEQFF. CDR3 DNA sequence: TGCAGTGCTAGAGATGGGACTAGCGTTTACAATGAGCAGTTCTTC.

In DNA, the CDR3 is TGTGCCAGCAGCTTTGAATGGGGTGGCGGGCGGCCCTACGAGCAGTACTTC. It codes for CASSFEWGGGRPYEQYF. The J gene is TRBJ2-7, the V gene TRBV7-2; a weak D match, TRBD2 (5 bases). The V end was cut by 3 bases, the J end by 2 bases, with 20 bases between. In germline, CDR1 is SGHTA, CDR2 FQGNSA. This CDR3 has 17 amino acids.

This clonotype was seen many times. The J gene is TRBJ2-1, the V gene TRBV6-2 or TRBV6-3, with 8 bases fitting TRBD2. J was trimmed by 3 bases and V by 6 bases; bases with no gene match: 7. The germline V gene has CDR1 MNHEY and CDR2 SVGEGT. The CDR3 totals 15 residues. CDR3 coding DNA: TGTGCCAGCAGCTTGAGCGGGAGCTACTACAATGAGCAGTTCTTC. Residues: CASSLSGSYYNEQFF.

A note on this clonotype: This may be a read error: a much more frequent sequence differs by one nucleotide. The chain has TRBV20-1 and TRBJ2-5; TRBD2 matches at 9 bases. The V gene end was trimmed by 4 bases and the J gene end by 4 bases; junction bases not matched to a gene: 4. The CDR3 runs to 13 residues. Germline values: CDR1 DFQATT, CDR2 SNEGSKA (reference sequence). The CDR3 DNA reads TGCAGTGCTAACCCACTAGCGGGAGAGACCCAGTACTTC. The encoded protein is CSANPLAGETQYF.

This clonotype was detected ten times or more. This sequence joins TRBV20-1 and TRBJ1-1; D not certain. Germline CDR1 reads DFQATT; CDR2 reads SNEGSKA (reference sequence). The CDR3 covers 13 residues. The V and J ends lost 6 bases and 1 base respectively, with 12 bases between them. The CDR3 bases are TGCAGTGCCCCAGCCCACAGGAACACTGAAGCTTTCTTT. It encodes CSAPAHRNTEAFF.

There are many counts of this clonotype. The gene calls are TRBV7-2 and TRBJ2-5; D may be TRBD1 or TRBD2 (6 bases each). The CDR3 is 14 amino acids. The V gene lost 5 bases and the J gene lost 5 bases, with 15 bases spanning the gap. Germline lookup yields CDR1 SGHTA and CDR2 FQGNSA. For the CDR3, the DNA is TGTGCCAGCAGCCCGGACAGCGGGTTTGAGACCCAGTACTTC. It codes for CASSPDSGFETQYF.

This clonotype was counted ten times or more. The V gene is TRBV25-1, the J gene TRBJ1-1, with 11 bases fitting TRBD1. CDR1 is MGHDK, CDR2 SYGVNS, per germline. The CDR3 contains 15 residues. J gave up 6 bases and V 1 base, and 4 bases lay outside the gene matches. The CDR3 here is CASSEWTGGVPEAFF. The DNA for the CDR3 is TGTGCCAGCAGTGAATGGACAGGGGGCGTCCCTGAAGCTTTCTTT.

This clonotype showed up many times. The chain links TRBV3-1 to TRBJ2-7; tentative D call: TRBD2 (5 bases). This CDR3 region has 14 residues. Deletions cut 4 bases from V and 3 bases from J, with 13 bases between. Germline values: CDR1 LGHDT, CDR2 YNNKEL (reference sequence). The CDR3 region is CASSPGNGIYEQYF. CDR3 coding DNA: TGTGCCAGCAGCCCCGGTAACGGGATCTACGAGCAGTACTTC.

In its sample, this clonotype was seen a few times. The rearrangement links TRBV10-3 to TRBJ2-7; 10 bases align to TRBD1. The trim removed 7 bases at V and 6 bases at J, leaving 3 bases unmatched. Germline CDR1 is ENHRY and CDR2 is SYGVKD. The CDR3 is 12 residues long. This chain's CDR3 is CAIKGQGGEQYF. As DNA, the CDR3 is TGTGCCATCAAAGGACAGGGGGGCGAGCAGTACTTC.

The rearrangement links TRBV5-4 to TRBJ1-2; unclear D gene. Germline CDR1 and CDR2: SGHNT and YYREEE (reference sequence). Trimming shortened V by 4 bases and J by 3 bases, and 13 bases separated the two germline ends. The CDR3 sequence is 14 residues long. The CDR3 reads CASSPTNNHYGYTF. CDR3 nucleotide sequence: TGTGCCAGCAGCCCGACCAATAACCACTATGGCTACACCTTC.

This clonotype was seen repeatedly, ten times or more. This CDR3 is CASSPAVDSYEQYF. In DNA, the CDR3 is TGTGCCAGCAGTCCGGCAGTGGATTCCTACGAGCAGTACTTC. The chain is built from TRBV2 and TRBJ2-7; no firm D call. Between the trimmed V and J ends, which lost 5 bases and 1 base, there was a span of 12 bases. The CDR3 length is 14 residues. Germline CDR1 and CDR2: SNHLY and FYNNEI.